The present entry profiles one T cell receptor beta chain with its context. Its antigen is still unknown. No much larger clonotype is one base removed from it; base qualities were not supplied. The study tested focal radiation therapy combined with CTLA-4 blockade (ipilimumab) in patients with chemo-refractory metastatic non-small-cell lung cancer. The library was produced with the immunoSEQ multiplex PCR assay. Sourced from immuneACCESS, this table was stored by TCRdb with only in-frame sequences that have V and J called. A share of the clones is absent; for the studies checked, an unresolved V gene accounts for under half, and the remainder has no known explanation. The sample table shows fewer than 140,000 clones, and 85% to 90% are seen once. The top ten hold around 2% of the sample. This sample was included in a study of radiotherapy plus CTLA-4 blockade in lung cancer (dated by TCRdb to about 2018). Some background on the complete study: Objective responses were observed in 15% to 20% of enrolled patients, and disease control was achieved in 31%.

Beyond this particular receptor, the publication reports: Increased serum interferon-beta after radiation, together with early dynamic changes in blood T cell clones, were reported to be the strongest predictors of response. TCR clones derived from tumors expanded in peripheral blood after treatment with radiotherapy and ipilimumab.

The germline V gene (reference sequence) gives CDR1 as LNHDA and CDR2 as SQIVND. After removal of 1 base from V and 4 bases from J, the junction retains 14 bases not matched to a gene. Taken from cysteine to phenylalanine, the CDR3 has 19 residues. Only the CDR3 DNA stays, 57 bases, in frame from base 1. This sequence uses TRBV19 and TRBJ1-2; 11 middle bases align to TRBD1. The sequencing here drew on peripheral blood, taken from a patient treated with radiotherapy plus ipilimumab. The TCR was taken from a human donor with non-small cell lung cancer that progressed on radiotherapy plus ipilimumab. Some clones in this sample may be carry-over from other donors' samples. In nucleotides, the sequence is TGTGCCAGTAGTATAGTGTTTTCGAGGACAGGGGGCGTCGGCTATGGCTACACCTTC. Translated, this is CASSIVFSRTGGVGYGYTF.